This entry features one T cell receptor (beta chain) sequence. The CDR3 spans 12 residues. Deletions cut 3 bases from V and 5 bases from J, with 6 bases between. Germline V gene data show CDR1 as KGHDR and CDR2 as SFDVKD. Repertoires were generated with immunoSEQ multiplex PCR, while TCRdb's copy carries only in-frame clones and drops some. The repertoire has over 150,000 clones, 88% of them found once; the top ten carry roughly 9%. The source of the sample is a study of blood T cell repertoires in COVID-19. The clonotype was recovered from a woman younger than 35 who had recovered from COVID-19. The chain is built from TRBV24-1 and TRBJ2-5; weak D call: TRBD2 (5 bases). The sequenced sample consisted of PBMCs or T cells enriched from blood (not recorded which). Here the CDR3 reads CATSDPGETQYF. In nucleotides, the CDR3 is TGTGCCACCAGTGATCCGGGGGAGACCCAGTACTTC.